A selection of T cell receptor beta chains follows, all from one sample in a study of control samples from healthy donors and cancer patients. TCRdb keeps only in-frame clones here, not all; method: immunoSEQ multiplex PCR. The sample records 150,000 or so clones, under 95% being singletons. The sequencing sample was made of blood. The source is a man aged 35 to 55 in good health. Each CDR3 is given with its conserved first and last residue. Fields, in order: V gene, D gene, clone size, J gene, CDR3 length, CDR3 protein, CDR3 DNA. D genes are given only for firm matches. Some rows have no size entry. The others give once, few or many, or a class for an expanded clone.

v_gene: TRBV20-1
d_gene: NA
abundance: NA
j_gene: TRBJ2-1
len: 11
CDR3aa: CSAGRGGEQFF
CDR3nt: TGCAGTGCAGGACGGGGCGGTGAGCAGTTCTTC

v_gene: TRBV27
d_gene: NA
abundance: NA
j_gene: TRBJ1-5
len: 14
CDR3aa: CASSLKSGNQPQHF
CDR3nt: TGTGCCAGCAGTCTTAAATCCGGGAATCAGCCCCAGCATTTT

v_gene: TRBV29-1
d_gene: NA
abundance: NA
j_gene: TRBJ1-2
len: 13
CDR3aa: CSVVSLVSGRYTF
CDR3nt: TGCAGCGTTGTTAGTTTGGTTTCCGGACGCTACACCTTC

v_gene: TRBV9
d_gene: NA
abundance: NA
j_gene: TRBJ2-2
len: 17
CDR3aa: CASSTSKTIGNTGELFF
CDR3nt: TGTGCCAGCAGCACTTCGAAGACGATCGGTAACACCGGGGAGCTGTTTTTT

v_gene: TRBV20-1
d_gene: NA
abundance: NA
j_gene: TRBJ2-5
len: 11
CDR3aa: CSVGNQETQYF
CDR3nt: TGCAGTGTGGGGAACCAAGAGACCCAGTACTTC

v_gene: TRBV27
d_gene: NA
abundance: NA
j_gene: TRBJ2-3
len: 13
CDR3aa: CASSLKGTDTQYF
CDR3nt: TGTGCCAGCAGTTTAAAAGGGACAGATACGCAGTATTTT

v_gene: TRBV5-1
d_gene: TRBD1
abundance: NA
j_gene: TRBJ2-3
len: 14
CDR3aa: CASSLVGTDYTQYF
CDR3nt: TGCGCCAGCAGCTTGGTTGGGACAGACTATACGCAGTATTTT

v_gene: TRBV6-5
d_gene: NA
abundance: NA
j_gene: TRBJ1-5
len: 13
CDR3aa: CASSLSFEQPQHF
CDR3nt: TGTGCCAGCAGTCTCTCTTTTGAGCAGCCCCAGCATTTT

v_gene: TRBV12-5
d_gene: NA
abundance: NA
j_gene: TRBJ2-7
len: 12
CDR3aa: CASGFDSYEQYF
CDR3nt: TGTGCTAGTGGTTTCGACAGCTACGAGCAGTACTTC

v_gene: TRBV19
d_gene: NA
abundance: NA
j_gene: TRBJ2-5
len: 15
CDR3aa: CASKADRPLGETQYF
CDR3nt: TGTGCCAGTAAGGCCGACAGACCCCTTGGAGAGACCCAGTACTTC

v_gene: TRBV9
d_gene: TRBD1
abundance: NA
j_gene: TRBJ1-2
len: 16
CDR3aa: CASSLPSSTGGNGYTF
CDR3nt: TGTGCCAGCAGCTTACCGTCGAGTACAGGGGGCAATGGCTACACCTTC

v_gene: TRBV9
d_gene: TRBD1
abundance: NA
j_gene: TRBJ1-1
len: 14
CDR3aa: CASSVTGADTEAFF
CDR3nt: TGTGCCAGCAGCGTAACAGGGGCGGACACTGAAGCTTTCTTT

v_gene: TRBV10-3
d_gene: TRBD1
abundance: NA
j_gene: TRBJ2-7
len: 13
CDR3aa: CASKRQGAYEQYF
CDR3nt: TGTGCCTCGAAAAGACAGGGGGCGTACGAGCAGTACTTC

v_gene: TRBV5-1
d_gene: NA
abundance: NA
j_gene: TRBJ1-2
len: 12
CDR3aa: CASSGGVGGYTF
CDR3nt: TGCGCCAGCAGTGGGGGTGTAGGTGGCTACACCTTC

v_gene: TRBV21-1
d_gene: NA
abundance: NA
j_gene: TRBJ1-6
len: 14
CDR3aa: CASSKPRVYSPLHF
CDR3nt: TGTGCCAGCAGCAAACCCAGGGTTTATTCACCCCTCCACTTT

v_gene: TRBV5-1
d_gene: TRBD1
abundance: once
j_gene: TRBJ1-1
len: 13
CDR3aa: CASSADRDTEAFF
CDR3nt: TGCGCCAGCAGCGCGGACAGGGACACTGAAGCTTTCTTT

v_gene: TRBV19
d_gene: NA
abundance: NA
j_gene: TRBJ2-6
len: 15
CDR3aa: CASSIVDSGANVLTF
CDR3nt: TGTGCCAGTAGTATTGTGGACTCTGGGGCCAACGTCCTGACTTTC

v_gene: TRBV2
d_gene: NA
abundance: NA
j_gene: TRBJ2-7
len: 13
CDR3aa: CASSGRASYEQYF
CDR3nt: TGTGCCAGCAGTGGGAGGGCGTCGTATGAGCAGTACTTC

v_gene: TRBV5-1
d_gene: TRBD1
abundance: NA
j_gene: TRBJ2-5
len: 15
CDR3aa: CASSLWGQAKETQYF
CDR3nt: TGCGCCAGCAGCTTGTGGGGACAGGCTAAAGAGACCCAGTACTTC

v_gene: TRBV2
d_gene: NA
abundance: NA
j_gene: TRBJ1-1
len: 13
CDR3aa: CASLQGTGTEAFF
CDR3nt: TGTGCCAGCTTACAGGGAACCGGCACTGAAGCTTTCTTT

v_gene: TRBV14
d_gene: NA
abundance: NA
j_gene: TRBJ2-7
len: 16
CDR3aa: CASSSLSGLHAYEQYF
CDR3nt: TGTGCCAGCAGCTCCCTTTCCGGGCTCCACGCCTACGAGCAGTACTTC

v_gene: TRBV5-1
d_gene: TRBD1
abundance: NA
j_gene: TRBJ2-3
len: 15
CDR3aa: CASSSGQGGTDTQYF
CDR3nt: TGCGCCAGCAGCTCCGGACAGGGGGGAACAGATACGCAGTATTTT

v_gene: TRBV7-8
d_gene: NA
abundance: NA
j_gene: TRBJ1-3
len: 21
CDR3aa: CASSLHPQERRQRSSGNTIYF
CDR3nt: TGTGCCAGCAGCTTACACCCACAGGAGAGAAGACAGCGCAGCTCTGGAAACACCATATATTTT

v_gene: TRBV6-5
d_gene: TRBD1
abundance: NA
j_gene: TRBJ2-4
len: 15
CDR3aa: CASSSRQGVSYIQYF
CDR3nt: TGTGCCAGCAGTAGCCGACAGGGGGTGAGCTACATTCAGTACTTC

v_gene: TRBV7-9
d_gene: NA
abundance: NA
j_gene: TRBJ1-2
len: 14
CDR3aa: CASSKGVDYYGYTF
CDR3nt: TGTGCCAGCAGTAAGGGGGTGGACTACTATGGCTACACCTTC

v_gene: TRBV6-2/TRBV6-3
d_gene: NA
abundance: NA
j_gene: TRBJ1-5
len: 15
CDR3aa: CASSHRALGHQPQHF
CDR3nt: TGTGCCAGCAGTCACCGGGCCCTGGGGCATCAGCCCCAGCATTTT

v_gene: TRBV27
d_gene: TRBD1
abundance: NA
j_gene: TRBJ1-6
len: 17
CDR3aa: CASRGGTGSSYNSPLHF
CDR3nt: TGTGCCAGCAGGGGGGGGACAGGTTCCTCCTATAATTCACCCCTCCACTTT

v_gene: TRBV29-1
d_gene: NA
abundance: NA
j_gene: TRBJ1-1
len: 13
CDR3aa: CSVMGRLNTEAFF
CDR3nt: TGCAGCGTTATGGGACGGTTGAACACTGAAGCTTTCTTT

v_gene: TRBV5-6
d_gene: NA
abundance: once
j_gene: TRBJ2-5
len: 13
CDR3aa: CASSSNTQGTQYF
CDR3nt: TGTGCCAGCAGCTCGAATACTCAGGGGACCCAGTACTTC